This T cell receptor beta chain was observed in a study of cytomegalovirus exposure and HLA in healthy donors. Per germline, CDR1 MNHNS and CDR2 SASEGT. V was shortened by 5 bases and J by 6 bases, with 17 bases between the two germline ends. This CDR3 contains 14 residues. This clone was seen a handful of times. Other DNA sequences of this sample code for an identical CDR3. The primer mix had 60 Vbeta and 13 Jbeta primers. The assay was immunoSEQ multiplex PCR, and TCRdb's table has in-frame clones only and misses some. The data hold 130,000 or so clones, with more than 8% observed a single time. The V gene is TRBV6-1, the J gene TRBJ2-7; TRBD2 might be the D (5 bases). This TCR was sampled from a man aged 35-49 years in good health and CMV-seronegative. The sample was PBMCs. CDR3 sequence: CASSPWTQGGEQYF. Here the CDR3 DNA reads TGTGCCAGCAGTCCCTGGACCCAAGGAGGCGAGCAGTACTTC.